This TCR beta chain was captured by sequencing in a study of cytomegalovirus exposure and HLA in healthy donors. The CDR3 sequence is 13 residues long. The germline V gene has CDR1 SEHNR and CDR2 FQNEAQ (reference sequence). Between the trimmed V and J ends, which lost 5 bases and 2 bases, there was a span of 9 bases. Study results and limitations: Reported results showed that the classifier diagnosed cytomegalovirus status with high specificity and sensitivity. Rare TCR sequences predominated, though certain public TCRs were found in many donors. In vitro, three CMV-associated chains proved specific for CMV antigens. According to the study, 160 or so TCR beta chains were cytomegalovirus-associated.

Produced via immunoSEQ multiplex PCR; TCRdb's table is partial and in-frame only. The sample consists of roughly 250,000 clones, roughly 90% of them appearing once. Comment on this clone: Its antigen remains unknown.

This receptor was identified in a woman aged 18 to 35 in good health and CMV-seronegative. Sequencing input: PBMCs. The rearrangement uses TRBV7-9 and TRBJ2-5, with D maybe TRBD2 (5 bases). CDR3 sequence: CASSPGIQETQYF. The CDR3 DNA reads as TGTGCCAGCAGCCCGGGAATTCAAGAGACCCAGTACTTC. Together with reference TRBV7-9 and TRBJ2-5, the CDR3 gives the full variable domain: DTGVSQNPRHKITKRGQNVTFRCDPISEHNRLYWYRQTLGQGPEFLTYFQNEAQLEKSRLLSDRFSAERPKGSFSTLEIQRTEQGDSAMYLCASSPGIQETQYFGPGTRLLVL.